This T cell receptor beta chain was observed in a study of cytomegalovirus exposure and HLA in healthy donors. Study at large: Across around 400 genotyped donors, 65% to 90% landed in the Caucasian-associated ancestry cluster. The study, taken as a whole, reports: Most sequenced TCRs were rare (though some public TCRs occurred in many donors).

60 Vbeta and 13 Jbeta primers were used in PCR. Clones were sequenced by immunoSEQ multiplex PCR, and TCRdb holds only the in-frame ones, with some missing. The sample shows some 100,000 clones, about four fifths of them seen only once. With regard to this clone: Its cognate antigen is unknown.

The CDR3 covers 14 residues. The junction had 1 base not matched to a gene; V was cut back by 2 bases and J by 3 bases. Germline lookup yields CDR1 MDHEN and CDR2 SYDVKM. The chain recombines TRBV28 with TRBJ2-7; 10 nucleotides match TRBD2. The sample comprised PBMCs. The sequence was obtained from a female donor in good health and CMV-seropositive. CDR3 sequence (DNA): TGTGCCAGCAGTTTACGACTAGCGGGCTACGAGCAGTACTTC. This codes for CASSLRLAGYEQYF.